This TCR beta chain emerged from a study of shared clonotypes between healthy human individuals. Sorted-subset replicate PCRs used 200 ng DNA, 30,000 or so T cell genomes. Assay used: immunoSEQ multiplex PCR; TCRdb lists only in-frame clones, some missing. The sample has approximately 500,000 clones, about 96% seen once. With respect to this clone: What it recognizes is unknown.

Nashville, Tennessee was home to all donors, who were Caucasian adults. Findings and caveats of the study: Richness estimates generally favored naive over memory subsets. Among a few donors, roughly 5% of naive CD4 clonotypes were found in common.

CDR3 size: 18 residues. With 1 base clipped from V and 7 bases from J, the junction kept 14 bases outside the gene matches. Germline V CDR1 and CDR2: MGHRA, YSYEKL. The specimen sequenced was naive CD4+ T cells sorted from blood. Subset described: CD45RA+ positively selected. The source of this sequence is a woman aged 25 to 39 in good health. J is TRBJ2-1 and V is TRBV4-1; 9 positions agree with TRBD2. DNA for the CDR3: TGCGCCAGCAGCCAAGTGTCATGGGGCGGGAGGGCCGCGAATGAGCAGTTCTTC. This codes for CASSQVSWGGRAANEQFF.